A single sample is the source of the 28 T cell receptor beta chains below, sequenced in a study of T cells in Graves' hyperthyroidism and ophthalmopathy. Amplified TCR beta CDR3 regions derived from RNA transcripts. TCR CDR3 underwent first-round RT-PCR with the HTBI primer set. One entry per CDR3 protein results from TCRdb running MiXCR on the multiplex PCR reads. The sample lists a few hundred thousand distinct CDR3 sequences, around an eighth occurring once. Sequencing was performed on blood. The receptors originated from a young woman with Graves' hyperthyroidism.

CDR3: CASSRPGLANNEQFF. The CDR3 DNA is TGTGCCAGCAGCCGTCCGGGACTAGCGAACAATGAGCAGTTCTTC. The rearrangement links TRBV14 to TRBJ2-1, with 10 bases matching TRBD2. V shed 4 bases and J 5 bases; nucleotides not matched to a gene: 5. The CDR3 has 15 residues. Germline values: CDR1 SGHDN, CDR2 FVKESK.

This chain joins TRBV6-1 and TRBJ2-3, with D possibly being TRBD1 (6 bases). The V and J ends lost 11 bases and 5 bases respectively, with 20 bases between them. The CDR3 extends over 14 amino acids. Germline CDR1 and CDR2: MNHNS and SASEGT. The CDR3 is CACLLGGFGDTQYF. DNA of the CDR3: TGTGCCTGCCTCCTAGGGGGATTCGGAGATACGCAGTATTTT.

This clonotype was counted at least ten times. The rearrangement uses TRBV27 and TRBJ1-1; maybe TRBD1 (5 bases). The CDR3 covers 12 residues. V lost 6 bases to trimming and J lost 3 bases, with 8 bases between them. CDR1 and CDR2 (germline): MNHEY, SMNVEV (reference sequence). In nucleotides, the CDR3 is TGTGCCAGCAGAAAAGGGGACACTGAAGCTTTCTTT. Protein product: CASRKGDTEAFF.

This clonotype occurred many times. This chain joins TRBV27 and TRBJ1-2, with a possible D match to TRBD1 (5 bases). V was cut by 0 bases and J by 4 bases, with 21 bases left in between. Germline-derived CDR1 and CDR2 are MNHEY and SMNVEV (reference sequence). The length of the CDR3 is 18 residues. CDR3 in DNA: TGTGCCAGCAGTTTATCGATTATGCAGGGCCTTCCCCTCTATGGCTACACCTTC. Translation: CASSLSIMQGLPLYGYTF.

DNA for the CDR3: TGTGCCAGCAGAGAGCGGGAGAGGGGGGAGACCCAGTACTTC. Translating it yields CASRERERGETQYF. The gene calls are TRBV6-1 and TRBJ2-5; 8 bases match TRBD2. Germline-derived CDR1 and CDR2 are MNHNS and SASEGT. This CDR3 comprises 14 residues. With 6 bases clipped from V and 5 bases from J, the junction kept 8 bases outside the gene matches.

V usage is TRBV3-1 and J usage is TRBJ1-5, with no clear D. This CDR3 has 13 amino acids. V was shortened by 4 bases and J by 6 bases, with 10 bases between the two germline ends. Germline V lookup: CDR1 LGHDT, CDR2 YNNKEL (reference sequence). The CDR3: CASSPYQSQPQHF. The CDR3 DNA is TGTGCCAGCAGCCCTTACCAGAGTCAGCCCCAGCATTTT.

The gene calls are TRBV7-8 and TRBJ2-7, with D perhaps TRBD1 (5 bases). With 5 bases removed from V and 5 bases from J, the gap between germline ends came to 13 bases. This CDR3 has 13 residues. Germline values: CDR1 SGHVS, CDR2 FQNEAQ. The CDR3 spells CASSPRGRDEQYF. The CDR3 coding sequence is TGTGCCAGCAGCCCAAGGGGTCGGGACGAGCAGTACTTC. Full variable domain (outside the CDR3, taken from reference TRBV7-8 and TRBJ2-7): GAGVSQSPRYKVAKRGQDVALRCDPISGHVSLFWYQQALGQGPEFLTYFQNEAQLDKSGLPSDRFFAERPEGSVSTLKIQRTQQEDSAVYLCASSPRGRDEQYFGPGTRLTVT.

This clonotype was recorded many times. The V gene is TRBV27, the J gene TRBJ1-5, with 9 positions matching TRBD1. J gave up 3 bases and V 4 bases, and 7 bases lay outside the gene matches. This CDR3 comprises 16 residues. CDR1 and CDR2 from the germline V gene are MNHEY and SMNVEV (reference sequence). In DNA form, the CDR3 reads TGTGCCAGCAGTTCCTTGGGACAGGGCCCCAATCAGCCCCAGCATTTT. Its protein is CASSSLGQGPNQPQHF.

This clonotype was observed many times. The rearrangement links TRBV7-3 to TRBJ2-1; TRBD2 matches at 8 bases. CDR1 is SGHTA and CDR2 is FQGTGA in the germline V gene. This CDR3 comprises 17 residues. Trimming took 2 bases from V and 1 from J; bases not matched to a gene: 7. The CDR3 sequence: CASSLLGAGASYNEQFF. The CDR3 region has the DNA TGTGCCAGCAGCTTACTTGGAGCGGGAGCATCCTACAATGAGCAGTTCTTC.

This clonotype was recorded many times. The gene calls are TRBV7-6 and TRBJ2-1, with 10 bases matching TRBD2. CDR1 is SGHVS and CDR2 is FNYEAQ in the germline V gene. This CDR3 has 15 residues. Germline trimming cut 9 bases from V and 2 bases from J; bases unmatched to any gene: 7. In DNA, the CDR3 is TGTGCCAGGAACACTAGCGGGACCACCTACAATGAGCAGTTCTTC. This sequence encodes CARNTSGTTYNEQFF.

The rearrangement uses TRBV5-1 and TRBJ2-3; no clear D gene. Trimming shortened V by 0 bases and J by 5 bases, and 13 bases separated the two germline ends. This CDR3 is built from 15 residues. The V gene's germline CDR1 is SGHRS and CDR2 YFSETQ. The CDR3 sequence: CASSLAVRFQDTQYF. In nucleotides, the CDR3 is TGCGCCAGCAGCTTGGCGGTCAGGTTCCAAGATACGCAGTATTTT.

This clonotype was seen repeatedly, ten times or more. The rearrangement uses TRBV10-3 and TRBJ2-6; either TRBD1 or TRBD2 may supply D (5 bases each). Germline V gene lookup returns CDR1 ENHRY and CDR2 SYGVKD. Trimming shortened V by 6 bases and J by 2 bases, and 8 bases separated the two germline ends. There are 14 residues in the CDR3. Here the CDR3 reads CAISVGAGANVLTF. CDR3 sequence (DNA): TGTGCCATCAGCGTGGGGGCTGGGGCCAACGTCCTGACTTTC.

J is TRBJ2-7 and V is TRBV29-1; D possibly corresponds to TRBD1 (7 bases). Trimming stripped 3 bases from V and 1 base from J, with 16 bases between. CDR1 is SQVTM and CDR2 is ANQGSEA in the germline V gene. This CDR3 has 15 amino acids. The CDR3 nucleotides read TGCAGCGTTGACGGGCCGGAGGGGGCGTCCTACGAGCAGTACTTC. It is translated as CSVDGPEGASYEQYF.

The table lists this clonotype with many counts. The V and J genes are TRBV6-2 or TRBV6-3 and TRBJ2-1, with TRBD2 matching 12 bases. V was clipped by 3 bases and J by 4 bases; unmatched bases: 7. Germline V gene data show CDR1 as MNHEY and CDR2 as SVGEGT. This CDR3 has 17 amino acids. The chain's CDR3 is CASSYLASGRDYNEQFF. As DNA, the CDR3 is TGTGCCAGCAGTTATCTCGCTAGCGGGAGGGATTACAATGAGCAGTTCTTC.

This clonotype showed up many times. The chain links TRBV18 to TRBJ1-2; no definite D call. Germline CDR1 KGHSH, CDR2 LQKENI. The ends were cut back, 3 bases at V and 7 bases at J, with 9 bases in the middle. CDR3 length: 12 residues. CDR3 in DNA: TGTGCCAGCTCACCGGACGAGGGTGGCTACACCTTC. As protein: CASSPDEGGYTF.

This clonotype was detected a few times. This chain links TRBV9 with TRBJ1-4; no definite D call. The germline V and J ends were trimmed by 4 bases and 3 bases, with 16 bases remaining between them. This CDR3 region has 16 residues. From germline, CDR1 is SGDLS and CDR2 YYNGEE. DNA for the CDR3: TGTGCCAGCAGCCCTTCGATTGCCTCCGCTAATGAAAAACTGTTTTTT. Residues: CASSPSIASANEKLFF.

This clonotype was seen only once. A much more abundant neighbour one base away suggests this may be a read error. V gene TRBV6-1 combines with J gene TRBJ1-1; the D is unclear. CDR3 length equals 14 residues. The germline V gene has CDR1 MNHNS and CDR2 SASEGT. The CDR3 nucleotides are TGTGCCAGCAGAAATGGAGGGTTGAACATTGAAGCTTTCTTT. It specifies CASRNGGLNIEAFF.

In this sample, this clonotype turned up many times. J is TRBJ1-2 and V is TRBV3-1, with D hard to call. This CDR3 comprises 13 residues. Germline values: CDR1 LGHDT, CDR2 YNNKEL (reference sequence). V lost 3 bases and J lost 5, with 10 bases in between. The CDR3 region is CASSHPARYGYTF. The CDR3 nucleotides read TGTGCCAGCAGCCATCCTGCAAGATATGGCTACACCTTC.

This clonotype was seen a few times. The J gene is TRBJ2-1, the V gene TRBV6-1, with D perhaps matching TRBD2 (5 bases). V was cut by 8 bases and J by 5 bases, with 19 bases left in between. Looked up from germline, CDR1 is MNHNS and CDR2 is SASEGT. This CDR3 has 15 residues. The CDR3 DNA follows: TGTGCCAGCGGGAGCCTCCTCAGGAATGACAATGAGCAGTTCTTC. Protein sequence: CASGSLLRNDNEQFF.

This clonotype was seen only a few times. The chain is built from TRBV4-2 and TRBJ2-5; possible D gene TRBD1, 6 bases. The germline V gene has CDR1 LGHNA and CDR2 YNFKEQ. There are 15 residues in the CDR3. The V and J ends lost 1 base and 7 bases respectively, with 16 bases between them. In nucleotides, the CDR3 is TGTGCCAGCAGCCAAGTACAGGGATCCCGGGCGACCCAGTACTTC. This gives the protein CASSQVQGSRATQYF.

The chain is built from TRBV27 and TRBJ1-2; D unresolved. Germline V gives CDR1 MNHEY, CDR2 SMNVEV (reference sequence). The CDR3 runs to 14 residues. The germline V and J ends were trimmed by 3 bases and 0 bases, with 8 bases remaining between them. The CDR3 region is CASSFGESNYGYTF. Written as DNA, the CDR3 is TGTGCCAGCAGTTTTGGGGAGTCTAACTATGGCTACACCTTC.

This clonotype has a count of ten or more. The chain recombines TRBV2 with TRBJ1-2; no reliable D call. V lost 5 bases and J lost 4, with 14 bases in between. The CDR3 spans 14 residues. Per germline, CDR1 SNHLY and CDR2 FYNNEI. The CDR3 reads CASSPEMGSYGYTF. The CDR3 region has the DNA TGTGCCAGCAGTCCCGAAATGGGGTCCTATGGCTACACCTTC. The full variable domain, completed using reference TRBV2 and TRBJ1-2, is EPEVTQTPSHQVTQMGQEVILRCVPISNHLYFYWYRQILGQKVEFLVSFYNNEISEKSEIFDDQFSVERPDGSNFTLKIRSTKLEDSAMYFCASSPEMGSYGYTFGSGTRLTVV.

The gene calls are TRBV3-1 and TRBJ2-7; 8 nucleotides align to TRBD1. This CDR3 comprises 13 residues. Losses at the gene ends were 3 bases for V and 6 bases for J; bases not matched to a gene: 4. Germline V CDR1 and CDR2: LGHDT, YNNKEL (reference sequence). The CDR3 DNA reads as TGTGCCAGCAGCCAGACCGACAGGGGCGAGCAGTACGTC. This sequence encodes CASSQTDRGEQYV.

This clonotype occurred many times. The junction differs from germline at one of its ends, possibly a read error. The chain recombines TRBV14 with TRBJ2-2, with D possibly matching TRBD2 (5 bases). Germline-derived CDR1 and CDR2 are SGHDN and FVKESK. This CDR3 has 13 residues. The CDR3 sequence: CASSQDLSGELFF. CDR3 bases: TGTGCCAGCAGCCAAGACCTCTCCGGGGAACTGTTTTTT.

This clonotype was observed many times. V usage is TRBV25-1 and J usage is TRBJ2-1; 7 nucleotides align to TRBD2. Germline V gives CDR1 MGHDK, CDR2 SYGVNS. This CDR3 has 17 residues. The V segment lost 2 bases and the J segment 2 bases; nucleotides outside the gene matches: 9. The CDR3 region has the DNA TGTGCCAGCAGTGAAGGGGAGGGGAAGAGCACCTACAATGAGCAGTTCTTC. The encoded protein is CASSEGEGKSTYNEQFF.

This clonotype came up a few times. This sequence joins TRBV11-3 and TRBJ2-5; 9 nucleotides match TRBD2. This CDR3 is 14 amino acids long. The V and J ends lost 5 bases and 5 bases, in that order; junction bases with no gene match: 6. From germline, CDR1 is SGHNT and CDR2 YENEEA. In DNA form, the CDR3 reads TGTGCCAGCAGCCCAATAGCGGGAGCCGAGACCCAGTACTTC. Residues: CASSPIAGAETQYF. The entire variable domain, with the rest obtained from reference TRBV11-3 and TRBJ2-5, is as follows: EAGVVQSPRYKIIEKKQPVAFWCNPISGHNTLYWYLQNLGQGPELLIRYENEEAVDDSQLPKDRFSAERLKGVDSTLKIQPAELGDSAVYLCASSPIAGAETQYFGPGTRLLVL.

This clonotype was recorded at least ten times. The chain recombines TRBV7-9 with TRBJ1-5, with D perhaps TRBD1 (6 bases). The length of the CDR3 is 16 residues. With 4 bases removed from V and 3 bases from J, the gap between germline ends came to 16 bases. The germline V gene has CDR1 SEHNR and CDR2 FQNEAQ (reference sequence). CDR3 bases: TGTGCCAGCAGCTCTCGAAAAGGGGACACCAATCAGCCCCAGCATTTT. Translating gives CASSSRKGDTNQPQHF.

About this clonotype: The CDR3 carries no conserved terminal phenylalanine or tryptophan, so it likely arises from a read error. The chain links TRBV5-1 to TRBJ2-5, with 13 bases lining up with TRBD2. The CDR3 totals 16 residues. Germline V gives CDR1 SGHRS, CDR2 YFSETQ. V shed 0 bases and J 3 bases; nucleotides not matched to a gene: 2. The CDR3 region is CASSLGGTSGEETQYV. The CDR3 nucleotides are TGCGCCAGCAGCTTGGGGGGGACTAGCGGGGAAGAGACCCAGTACGTC.